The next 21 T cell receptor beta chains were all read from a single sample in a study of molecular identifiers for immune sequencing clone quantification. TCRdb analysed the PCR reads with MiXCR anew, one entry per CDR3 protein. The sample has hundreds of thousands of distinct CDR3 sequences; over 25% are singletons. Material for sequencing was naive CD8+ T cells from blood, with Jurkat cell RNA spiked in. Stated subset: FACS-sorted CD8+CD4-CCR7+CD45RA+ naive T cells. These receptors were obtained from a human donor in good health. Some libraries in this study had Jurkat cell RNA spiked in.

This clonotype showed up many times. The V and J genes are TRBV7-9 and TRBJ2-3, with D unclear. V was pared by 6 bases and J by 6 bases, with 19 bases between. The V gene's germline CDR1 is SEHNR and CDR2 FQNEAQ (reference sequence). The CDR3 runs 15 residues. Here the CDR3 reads CASRLGQTLFDTQYF. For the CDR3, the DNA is TGTGCCAGCAGGCTGGGCCAGACCTTATTCGATACGCAGTATTTT.

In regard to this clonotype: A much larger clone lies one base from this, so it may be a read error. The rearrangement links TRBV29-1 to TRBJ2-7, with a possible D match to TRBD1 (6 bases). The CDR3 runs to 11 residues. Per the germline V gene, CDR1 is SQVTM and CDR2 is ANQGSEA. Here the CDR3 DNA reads TGCAGCGTTAGACAGGAGTACGGGCAGTACTTC. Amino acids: CSVRQEYGQYF.

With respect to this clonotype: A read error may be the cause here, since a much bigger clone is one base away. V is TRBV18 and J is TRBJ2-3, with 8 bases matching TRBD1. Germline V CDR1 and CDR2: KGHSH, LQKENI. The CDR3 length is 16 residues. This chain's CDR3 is CANSPPDREEADTQYF. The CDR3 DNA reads TGTGCCAACTCACCACCGGACAGGGAAGAGGCAGATACGCAGTATTTT.

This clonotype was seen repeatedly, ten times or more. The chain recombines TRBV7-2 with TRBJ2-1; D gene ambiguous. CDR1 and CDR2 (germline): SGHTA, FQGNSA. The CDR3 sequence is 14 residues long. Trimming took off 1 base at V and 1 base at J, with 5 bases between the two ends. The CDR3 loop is CASSLGNSYNEQFF. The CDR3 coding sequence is TGTGCCAGCAGCTTAGGTAATTCCTACAATGAGCAGTTCTTC.

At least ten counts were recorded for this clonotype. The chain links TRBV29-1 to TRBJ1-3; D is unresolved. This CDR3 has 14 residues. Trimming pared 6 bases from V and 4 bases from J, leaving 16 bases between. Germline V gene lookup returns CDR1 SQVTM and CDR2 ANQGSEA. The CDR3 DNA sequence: TGCAGCGTACCGGACGGCGACGGGGGAAACACCATATATTTT. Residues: CSVPDGDGGNTIYF.

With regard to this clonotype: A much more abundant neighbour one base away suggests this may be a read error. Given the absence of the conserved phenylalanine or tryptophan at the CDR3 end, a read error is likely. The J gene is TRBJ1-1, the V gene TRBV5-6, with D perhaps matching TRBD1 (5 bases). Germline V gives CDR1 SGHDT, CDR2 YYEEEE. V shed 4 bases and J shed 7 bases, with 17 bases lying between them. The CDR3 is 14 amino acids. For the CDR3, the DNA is TGTGCCAGCAGCCATGTTACAGGCGGCGTTGAAGCTTTCCTT. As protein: CASSHVTGGVEAFL.

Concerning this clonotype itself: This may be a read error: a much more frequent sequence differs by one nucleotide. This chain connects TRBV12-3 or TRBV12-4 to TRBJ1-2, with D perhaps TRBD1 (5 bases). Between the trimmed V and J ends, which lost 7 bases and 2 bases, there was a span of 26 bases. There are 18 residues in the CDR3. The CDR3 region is CASTLGVYNRLVNYGYTF. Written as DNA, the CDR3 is TGTGCCAGCACCCTAGGGGTCTATAACCGCCTCGTCAACTATGGCTACACCTTC.

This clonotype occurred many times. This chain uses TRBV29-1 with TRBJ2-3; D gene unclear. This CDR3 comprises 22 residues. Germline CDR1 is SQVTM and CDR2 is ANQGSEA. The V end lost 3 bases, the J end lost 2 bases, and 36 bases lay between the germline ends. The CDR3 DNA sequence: TGCAGCGTTGATGCCGGGCCTCTGAAACCCCCCAAACCCCGGGTACACACAGATACGCAGTATTTT. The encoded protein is CSVDAGPLKPPKPRVHTDTQYF.

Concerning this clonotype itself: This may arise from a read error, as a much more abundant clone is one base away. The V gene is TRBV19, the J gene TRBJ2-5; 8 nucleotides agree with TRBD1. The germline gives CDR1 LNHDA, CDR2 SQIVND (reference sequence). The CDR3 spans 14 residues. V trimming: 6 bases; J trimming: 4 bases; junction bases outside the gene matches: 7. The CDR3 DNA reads TGTGCCAGTAGACCAGGGGGCAGTCTAGAGACCCAGTACTTC. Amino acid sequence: CASRPGGSLETQYF. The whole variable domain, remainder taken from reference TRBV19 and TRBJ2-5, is DGGITQSPKYLFRKEGQNVTLSCEQNLNHDAMYWYRQDPGQGLRLIYYSQIVNDFQKGDIAEGYSVSREKKESFPLTVTSAQKNPTAFYLCASRPGGSLETQYFGPGTRLLVL.

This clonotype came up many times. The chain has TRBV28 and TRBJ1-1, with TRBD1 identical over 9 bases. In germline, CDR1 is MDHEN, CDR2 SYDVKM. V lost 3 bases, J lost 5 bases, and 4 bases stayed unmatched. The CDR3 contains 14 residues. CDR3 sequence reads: CASSFIQGATEAFF. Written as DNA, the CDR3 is TGTGCCAGCAGTTTTATACAGGGGGCGACTGAAGCTTTCTTT. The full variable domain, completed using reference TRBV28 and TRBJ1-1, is DVKVTQSSRYLVKRTGEKVFLECVQDMDHENMFWYRQDPGLGLRLIYFSYDVKMKEKGDIPEGYSVSREKKERFSLILESASTNQTSMYLCASSFIQGATEAFFGQGTRLTVV.

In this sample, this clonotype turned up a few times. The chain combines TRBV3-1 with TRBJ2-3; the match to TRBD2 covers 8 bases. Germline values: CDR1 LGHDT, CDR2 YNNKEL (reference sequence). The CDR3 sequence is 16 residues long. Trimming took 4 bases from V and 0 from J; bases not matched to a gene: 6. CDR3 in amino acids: CASSRGLAASTDTQYF. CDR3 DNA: TGTGCCAGCAGCCGAGGACTAGCTGCTAGCACAGATACGCAGTATTTT.

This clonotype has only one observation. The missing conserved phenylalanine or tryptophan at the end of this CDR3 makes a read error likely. CDR3 loop: CASSPTPGTGSEQYL. In DNA form, the CDR3 reads TGTGCCAGCAGTCCCACCCCCGGGACAGGGAGCGAGCAGTACCTC. The chain recombines TRBV12-3 or TRBV12-4 with TRBJ2-7, with 9 positions matching TRBD1. J lost 6 bases, V lost 5 bases, and 11 bases had no gene match. The CDR3 extends over 15 amino acids.

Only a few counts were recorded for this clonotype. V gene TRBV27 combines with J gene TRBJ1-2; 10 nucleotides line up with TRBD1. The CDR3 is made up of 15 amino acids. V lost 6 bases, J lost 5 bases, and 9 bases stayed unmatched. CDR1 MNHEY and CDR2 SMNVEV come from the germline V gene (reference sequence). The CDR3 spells CASRFLDRGFYGYTF. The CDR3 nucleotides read TGTGCCAGCAGGTTCTTGGACAGGGGGTTTTATGGCTACACCTTC.

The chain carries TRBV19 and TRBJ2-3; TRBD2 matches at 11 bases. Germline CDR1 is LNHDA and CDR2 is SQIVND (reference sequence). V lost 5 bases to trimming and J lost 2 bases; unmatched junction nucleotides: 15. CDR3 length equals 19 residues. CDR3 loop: CASSVTRASGLAVTDTQYF. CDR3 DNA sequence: TGTGCCAGTAGTGTGACGAGGGCCTCGGGACTAGCGGTCACAGATACGCAGTATTTT.

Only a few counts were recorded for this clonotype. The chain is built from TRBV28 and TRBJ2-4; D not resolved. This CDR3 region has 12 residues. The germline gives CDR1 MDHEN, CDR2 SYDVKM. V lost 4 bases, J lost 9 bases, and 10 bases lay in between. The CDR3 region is CASSSGSIIQYF. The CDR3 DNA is TGTGCCAGCAGTTCCGGCTCAATCATTCAGTACTTC. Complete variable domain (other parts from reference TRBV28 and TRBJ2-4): DVKVTQSSRYLVKRTGEKVFLECVQDMDHENMFWYRQDPGLGLRLIYFSYDVKMKEKGDIPEGYSVSREKKERFSLILESASTNQTSMYLCASSSGSIIQYFGAGTRLSVL.

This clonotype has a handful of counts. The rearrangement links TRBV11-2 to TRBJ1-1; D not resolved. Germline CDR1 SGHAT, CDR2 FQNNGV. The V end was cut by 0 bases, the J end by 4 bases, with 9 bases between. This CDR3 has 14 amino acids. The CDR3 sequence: CASSLDSPPTEAFF. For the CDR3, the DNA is TGTGCCAGCAGCTTAGACAGTCCCCCCACTGAAGCTTTCTTT.

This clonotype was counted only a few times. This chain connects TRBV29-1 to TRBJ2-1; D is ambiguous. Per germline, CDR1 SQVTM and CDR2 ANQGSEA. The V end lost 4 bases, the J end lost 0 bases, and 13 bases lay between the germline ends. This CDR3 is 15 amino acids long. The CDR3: CSVVLLLNSYNEQFF. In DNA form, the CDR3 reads TGCAGCGTTGTTCTCTTGTTAAACTCCTACAATGAGCAGTTCTTC.

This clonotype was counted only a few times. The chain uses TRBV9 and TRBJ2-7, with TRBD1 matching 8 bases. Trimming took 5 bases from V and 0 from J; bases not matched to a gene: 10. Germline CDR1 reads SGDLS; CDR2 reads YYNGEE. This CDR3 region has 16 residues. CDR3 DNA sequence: TGTGCCAGCAGTTCCCTGGCAGGGGGCAGCTCCTACGAGCAGTACTTC. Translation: CASSSLAGGSSYEQYF.

This CDR3 is CASSLAPTGGSYEQYF. Here the CDR3 DNA reads TGCGCCAGCAGCTTGGCCCCGACAGGGGGCTCCTACGAGCAGTACTTC. The gene calls are TRBV5-1 and TRBJ2-7; 9 nucleotides align to TRBD1. The CDR3 consists of 16 residues. V lost 0 bases to trimming and J lost 0 bases; unmatched junction nucleotides: 4. The germline V gene has CDR1 SGHRS and CDR2 YFSETQ.

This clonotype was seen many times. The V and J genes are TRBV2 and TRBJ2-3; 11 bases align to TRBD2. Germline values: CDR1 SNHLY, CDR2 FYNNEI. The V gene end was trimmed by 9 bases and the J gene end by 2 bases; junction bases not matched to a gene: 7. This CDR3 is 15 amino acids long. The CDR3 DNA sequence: TGTGCCAGAAGAGGGACTAGCGGAACCACAGATACGCAGTATTTT. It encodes CARRGTSGTTDTQYF.

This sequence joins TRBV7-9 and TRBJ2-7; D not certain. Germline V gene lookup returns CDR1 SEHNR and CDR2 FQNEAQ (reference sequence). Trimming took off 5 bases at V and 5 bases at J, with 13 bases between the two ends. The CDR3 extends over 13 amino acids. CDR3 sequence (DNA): TGTGCCAGCAGCCACTATAACGAGGACGAGCAGTACTTC. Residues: CASSHYNEDEQYF.